What follows are 29 T cell receptor beta chains derived from one specimen sequenced in a study of early T cells in non-severe SARS-CoV-2 infection. Via MiXCR, TCRdb re-called the 5' RACE reads, giving one row per CDR3 protein. The table has about 67,000 distinct CDR3 sequences, around a tenth seen once. Sequencing used whole blood. The receptors stem from an adult who was a healthcare worker with PCR-confirmed SARS-CoV-2 infection or an uninfected control (not recorded which).

The table lists this clonotype with many counts. The rearrangement uses TRBV7-2 and TRBJ2-1; tentative D call: TRBD2 (5 bases). CDR1 is SGHTA, CDR2 FQGNSA, per germline. The CDR3 extends over 21 amino acids. Trimming pared 0 bases from V and 0 bases from J, leaving 24 bases between. The CDR3 nucleotides read TGTGCCAGCAGCTTAGCGCAATCGGAAGCGGAGATACCGAGCTCCTACAATGAGCAGTTCTTC. This gives the protein CASSLAQSEAEIPSSYNEQFF.

This clonotype appeared many times. The chain couples TRBV12-3 or TRBV12-4 to TRBJ1-2, with no clear D. Trimming stripped 6 bases from V and 5 bases from J, with 13 bases between. The CDR3 runs 13 residues. The CDR3 loop reads CASRAGGGYGYTF. CDR3 nucleotide sequence: TGTGCCAGCAGGGCGGGCGGAGGGTATGGCTACACCTTC.

This clonotype occurred many times. The gene calls are TRBV9 and TRBJ2-1; D perhaps matches TRBD2 (5 bases). Trimming took 4 bases from V and 10 from J, leaving 12 bases between them. The CDR3 length is 12 residues. The germline V gene encodes CDR1 SGDLS and CDR2 YYNGEE. The CDR3 spells CASSLGPGEQFF. Here the CDR3 DNA reads TGTGCCAGCAGCCTAGGGCCGGGGGAGCAGTTCTTC. The variable domain in full, with the rest retrieved from reference TRBV9 and TRBJ2-1, is DSGVTQTPKHLITATGQRVTLRCSPRSGDLSVYWYQQSLDQGLQFLIQYYNGEERAKGNILERFSAQQFPDLHSELNLSSLELGDSALYFCASSLGPGEQFFGPGTRLTVL.

This clonotype turned up a few times. The chain carries TRBV11-2 and TRBJ2-1; possibly TRBD1 for D (6 bases). V lost 0 bases and J 8 bases, leaving 17 bases between the germline ends. The germline V gene has CDR1 SGHAT and CDR2 FQNNGV. The CDR3 covers 16 residues. CDR3 protein: CASSLDLGQGSDEQFF. CDR3 sequence (DNA): TGTGCCAGCAGCTTAGATCTAGGTCAGGGGAGTGATGAGCAGTTCTTC.

This sequence joins TRBV12-3 or TRBV12-4 and TRBJ2-2, with D unresolved. This CDR3 has 13 amino acids. V gave up 8 bases and J gave up 2 bases, with 9 bases separating them. The chain's CDR3 is CASLRSNTGELFF. The CDR3 DNA is TGTGCCAGCTTGAGGAGTAACACCGGGGAGCTGTTTTTT.

On this clonotype itself: This may be a read error, as it is one base from a much larger clone. The CDR3 DNA is TGTACCATCAGTGAGGGGGGAACGCAGTATTTT. The encoded protein is CTISEGGTQYF. The rearrangement joins TRBV10-3 to TRBJ2-3; D could derive from TRBD1 or TRBD2 (6 bases each). Germline CDR1 reads ENHRY; CDR2 reads SYGVKD. The CDR3 totals 11 residues.

The chain joins TRBV7-9 to TRBJ2-3, with TRBD2 matching 14 bases. Germline-derived CDR1 and CDR2 are SEHNR and FQNEAQ (reference sequence). V lost 5 bases, J lost 3 bases, and 7 bases stayed unmatched. This CDR3 comprises 17 residues. This CDR3 reads CASSAGLAGGLTDTQYF. Written as DNA, the CDR3 is TGTGCCAGCAGCGCAGGACTAGCGGGAGGACTAACAGATACGCAGTATTTT.

V is TRBV6-4 and J is TRBJ1-1, with TRBD1 matching over 9 bases. Germline loops: CDR1 MRHNA, CDR2 SNTAGT. The CDR3 has 13 amino acids. V shed 6 bases and J 7 bases; nucleotides not matched to a gene: 6. The CDR3 coding sequence is TGTGCCAGCAGCGCCACAGGGGGCCGTGAAGCTTTCTTT. The encoded protein is CASSATGGREAFF.

This rearrangement joins TRBV20-1 to TRBJ2-2, with no clear D. V was pared by 5 bases and J by 5 bases, with 15 bases between. Germline V CDR1 and CDR2: DFQATT, SNEGSKA (reference sequence). The CDR3 is 14 residues long. The CDR3 sequence is CSASPEMGTGELFF. The CDR3 DNA reads as TGCAGTGCTTCGCCCGAGATGGGGACCGGGGAGCTGTTTTTT.

This clonotype was detected only a few times. This chain connects TRBV6-1 to TRBJ1-2; 9 bases match TRBD1. The germline CDR1 and CDR2 sequences are MNHNS and SASEGT. The CDR3 covers 16 residues. Trimming removed 2 bases from V and 4 bases from J; junction bases left unmatched: 8. The CDR3 here is CASSELGTGSPYGYTF. For the CDR3, the DNA is TGTGCCAGCAGTGAACTAGGGACAGGGAGTCCCTATGGCTACACCTTC.

This clonotype was seen repeatedly, ten times or more. The CDR3 loop is CSARQTIAKTYNEQFF. Here the CDR3 DNA reads TGCAGTGCTAGACAGACCATAGCGAAAACCTACAATGAGCAGTTCTTC. The rearrangement links TRBV20-1 to TRBJ2-1; possible D gene TRBD2, 5 bases. Between the trimmed V and J ends, which lost 2 bases and 2 bases, there was a span of 16 bases. CDR3 length equals 16 residues. CDR1 DFQATT and CDR2 SNEGSKA come from the germline V gene (reference sequence).

This clonotype has only a few counts. This chain links TRBV7-2 with TRBJ2-7; maybe TRBD2 (5 bases). The CDR3 length is 13 residues. From germline, CDR1 is SGHTA and CDR2 FQGNSA. V dropped 3 bases and J dropped 5 bases, with 11 bases sitting between them. CDR3 loop: CASSLSRRNEQYF. DNA for the CDR3: TGTGCCAGCAGCTTGTCCCGGAGGAACGAGCAGTACTTC.

This clonotype was detected only a few times. V gene TRBV24-1 combines with J gene TRBJ1-1; 12 bases map to TRBD1. This CDR3 has 16 residues. From germline, CDR1 is KGHDR and CDR2 SFDVKD. V lost 4 bases, J lost 1 base, and 3 bases stayed unmatched. The CDR3 nucleotides are TGTGCCACCAGTGACCGGGGACAGGGGGCGAACACTGAAGCTTTCTTT. Protein: CATSDRGQGANTEAFF.

This chain links TRBV2 with TRBJ2-1, with a tentative D call TRBD1 (6 bases). Germline V gene data show CDR1 as SNHLY and CDR2 as FYNNEI. The V end lost 8 bases, the J end lost 0 bases, and 11 bases lay between the germline ends. This CDR3 region has 14 residues. The CDR3 spells CASQQDSSYNEQFF. In nucleotides, the CDR3 is TGTGCCAGCCAACAGGACAGCTCCTACAATGAGCAGTTCTTC.

This clonotype was picked up many times. CDR3 nucleotide sequence: TGTGCCAGCAGTGACCCCTTGGGGGCGCGCACTGAAGCTTTCTTT. Encoded protein: CASSDPLGARTEAFF. The rearrangement links TRBV27 to TRBJ1-1, with D perhaps matching TRBD1 (6 bases). Germline V gene lookup returns CDR1 MNHEY and CDR2 SMNVEV (reference sequence). This CDR3 has 15 amino acids. V shed 5 bases and J shed 4 bases, with 17 bases lying between them.

The sample holds one count of this clonotype. The V and J genes are TRBV12-3 or TRBV12-4 and TRBJ1-2; a possible D gene is TRBD1 (5 bases). This CDR3 comprises 12 residues. V lost 5 bases, J lost 4 bases, and 8 bases lay in between. The CDR3 DNA sequence: TGTGCCAGCAGTCAGGGCACCTATGGCTACACCTTC. It codes for CASSQGTYGYTF.

This clonotype was seen more than once but under ten times. V and J are TRBV29-1 and TRBJ2-1, with 7 nucleotides matching TRBD2. V lost 6 bases to trimming and J lost 9 bases; unmatched junction nucleotides: 14. CDR1 and CDR2 (germline): SQVTM, ANQGSEA. This CDR3 region has 14 residues. For the CDR3, the DNA is TGCAGCGTGAGCCGTTGGGCCGGCGGGAGTGAGCAGTTCTTC. It is translated as CSVSRWAGGSEQFF.

In its sample, this clonotype is medium-sized (0.01 to 0.1%). The chain joins TRBV6-5 to TRBJ2-5, with a possible D match to TRBD2 (6 bases). Germline CDR1 reads MNHEY; CDR2 reads SVGAGI. This CDR3 is built from 18 residues. V was trimmed by 0 bases and J by 5 bases, leaving 22 bases between them. CDR3 bases: TGTGCCAGCAGTTACTCTCGTCGGCCCTTTCCGGGGGTTGAGACCCAGTACTTC. Encoded protein: CASSYSRRPFPGVETQYF.

The chain has TRBV5-1 and TRBJ2-3; D might be TRBD1 (6 bases). Trimming cost V 4 bases and J 3 bases, with 12 bases left between them. This CDR3 is built from 14 residues. Germline lookup yields CDR1 SGHRS and CDR2 YFSETQ. CDR3 coding DNA: TGCGCCAGCAGCCCGGACAGTTCGACAGATACGCAGTATTTT. This sequence encodes CASSPDSSTDTQYF.

This clonotype was seen only a few times. This chain connects TRBV11-3 to TRBJ2-3; D call uncertain. CDR1 SGHNT and CDR2 YENEEA come from the germline V gene. There are 16 residues in the CDR3. Between the trimmed V and J ends, which lost 6 bases and 2 bases, there was a span of 18 bases. DNA of the CDR3: TGTGCCAGCAGTCGCGGCGGCGGAGCATACACAGATACGCAGTATTTT. Translated: CASSRGGGAYTDTQYF.

This clonotype was picked up many times. The chain has TRBV7-9 and TRBJ2-3, with TRBD2 matching 13 bases. The ends lost 6 bases at V and 0 bases at J; junction bases unmatched: 12. Per the germline V gene, CDR1 is SEHNR and CDR2 is FQNEAQ (reference sequence). The CDR3 spans 19 residues. The CDR3 reads CASSPRLAGGTTSTDTQYF. CDR3 DNA sequence: TGTGCCAGCAGTCCAAGACTAGCGGGAGGAACCACTAGCACAGATACGCAGTATTTT. The variable domain in full, with the rest retrieved from reference TRBV7-9 and TRBJ2-3, is DTGVSQNPRHKITKRGQNVTFRCDPISEHNRLYWYRQTLGQGPEFLTYFQNEAQLEKSRLLSDRFSAERPKGSFSTLEIQRTEQGDSAMYLCASSPRLAGGTTSTDTQYFGPGTRLTVL.

Ten or more counts support this clonotype. This sequence joins TRBV5-5 and TRBJ2-1; no reliable D call. CDR1 SGHKS and CDR2 YYEKEE come from the germline V gene (reference sequence). Trimming took off 0 bases at V and 6 bases at J, with 16 bases between the two ends. This CDR3 comprises 16 residues. CDR3 sequence (DNA): TGTGCCAGCAGCTTGGCCGCCATATCGTCATTCAATGAGCAGTTCTTC. It codes for CASSLAAISSFNEQFF. The variable domain in full, with the rest retrieved from reference TRBV5-5 and TRBJ2-1, is DAGVTQSPTHLIKTRGQQVTLRCSPISGHKSVSWYQQVLGQGPQFIFQYYEKEERGRGNFPDRFSARQFPNYSSELNVNALLLGDSALYLCASSLAAISSFNEQFFGPGTRLTVL.

In its sample, this clonotype was seen many times. The junction shows a germline mismatch at one end, possibly a read error. This sequence joins TRBV11-2 and TRBJ2-1; 7 bases fit TRBD2. This CDR3 has 15 residues. Germline-derived CDR1 and CDR2 are SGHAT and FQNNGV. The DNA of the CDR3 is TGTGCCAGCAGCCTAGATCAGCGGGGCTACAATGAGCAGTTCTTC. It codes for CASSLDQRGYNEQFF.

This chain joins TRBV19 and TRBJ2-3; D not certain. Per the germline V gene, CDR1 is LNHDA and CDR2 is SQIVND (reference sequence). The CDR3 sequence is 13 residues long. V lost 3 bases and J lost 4, with 8 bases in between. The CDR3 region has the DNA TGTGCCAGTAGTATGGGGTACCCAGATACGCAGTATTTT. Translated, it gives CASSMGYPDTQYF.

This clonotype was picked up a small number of times. The V call is TRBV29-1, the J call TRBJ2-5; perhaps TRBD2 as D (6 bases). Trimming cost V 5 bases and J 1 base, with 8 bases left between them. CDR3 length equals 12 residues. Germline V CDR1 and CDR2: SQVTM, ANQGSEA. CDR3: CSVRESQETQYF. DNA for the CDR3: TGCAGCGTTCGGGAGAGCCAAGAGACCCAGTACTTC.

At least ten counts were recorded for this clonotype. The chain carries TRBV7-6 and TRBJ1-6; TRBD1 matches 12 bases. The CDR3 contains 16 residues. The germline V gene encodes CDR1 SGHVS and CDR2 FNYEAQ. V lost 5 bases to trimming and J lost 7 bases; unmatched junction nucleotides: 6. CDR3: CASSPGTGGLNSPLHF. DNA for the CDR3: TGTGCCAGCAGCCCCGGGACAGGGGGCCTAAATTCACCCCTCCACTTT. The whole variable domain, filled in from reference TRBV7-6 and TRBJ1-6, reads GAGVSQSPRYKVTKRGQDVALRCDPISGHVSLYWYRQALGQGPEFLTYFNYEAQQDKSGLPNDRFSAERPEGSISTLTIQRTEQRDSAMYRCASSPGTGGLNSPLHFGNGTRLTVT.

This clonotype was picked up many times. J is TRBJ2-5 and V is TRBV15; possibly TRBD2 for D (5 bases). V lost 0 bases, J lost 0 bases, and 11 bases lay in between. Germline loops: CDR1 LNHNV, CDR2 YYDKDF (reference sequence). The CDR3 length is 16 residues. In nucleotides, the CDR3 is TGTGCCACCAGCAGAGATTCGGGAACTAACCAAGAGACCCAGTACTTC. Its protein product is CATSRDSGTNQETQYF.

This clonotype was seen ten or more times. CDR3 coding DNA: TGCAGTGCCAGCTCCTCCTACGAGCAGTACTTC. Amino acids: CSASSSYEQYF. The chain recombines TRBV20-1 with TRBJ2-7, with unresolved D. The V and J ends lost 6 bases and 0 bases respectively, with 6 bases between them. The CDR3 has 11 residues. CDR1 is DFQATT, CDR2 SNEGSKA, per germline (reference sequence).

This clonotype was counted a few times. The gene calls are TRBV6-1 and TRBJ2-2; possible D gene TRBD2, 5 bases. Germline lookup yields CDR1 MNHNS and CDR2 SASEGT. The CDR3 loop spans 14 amino acids. The V gene lost 7 bases and the J gene lost 0 bases, with 9 bases spanning the gap. The CDR3 protein is CASILESNTGELFF. As DNA, the CDR3 is TGTGCCAGCATACTAGAATCGAACACCGGGGAGCTGTTTTTT.